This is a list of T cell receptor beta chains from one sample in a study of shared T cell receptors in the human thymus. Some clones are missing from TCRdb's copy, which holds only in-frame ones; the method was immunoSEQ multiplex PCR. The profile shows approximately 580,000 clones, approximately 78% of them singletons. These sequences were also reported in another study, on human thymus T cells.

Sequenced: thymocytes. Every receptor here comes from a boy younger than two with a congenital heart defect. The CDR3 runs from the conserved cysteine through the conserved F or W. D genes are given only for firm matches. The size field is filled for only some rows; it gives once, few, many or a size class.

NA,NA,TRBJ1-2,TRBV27,CASSPRNRESYGYTF,TGTGCCAGCAGTCCCCGAAACAGGGAATCCTATGGCTACACCTTC
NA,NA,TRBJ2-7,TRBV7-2,CASSSVKGSASYEQYF,TGTGCCAGCAGCTCGGTCAAGGGTAGCGCCTCCTACGAGCAGTACTTC
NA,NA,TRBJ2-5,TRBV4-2,CASSQELSSARITQYF,TGTGCCAGCAGCCAAGAATTGAGTAGCGCCAGGATCACCCAGTACTTC
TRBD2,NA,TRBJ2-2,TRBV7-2,CASSLDSGRPTGELFF,TGTGCCAGCAGCTTAGATAGCGGGCGTCCCACCGGGGAGCTGTTTTTT
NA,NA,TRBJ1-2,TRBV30,CAWGLTDRPPNYGYTF,TGTGCCTGGGGGTTAACGGACAGACCCCCTAACTATGGCTACACCTTC
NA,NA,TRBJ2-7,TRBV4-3,CASSPWGPHSYEQYF,TGCGCCAGCAGCCCCTGGGGGCCTCACTCCTACGAGCAGTACTTC
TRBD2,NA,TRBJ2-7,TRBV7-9,CASSLETSGRDEQYF,TGTGCCAGCAGCTTAGAGACTAGCGGGCGCGACGAGCAGTACTTC
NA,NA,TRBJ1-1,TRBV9,CASSVGANTEAFF,TGTGCCAGCAGCGTAGGGGCGAACACTGAAGCTTTCTTT
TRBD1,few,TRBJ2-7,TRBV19,CASSMGQTYEQYF,TGTGCCAGTAGCATGGGACAGACTTACGAGCAGTACTTC
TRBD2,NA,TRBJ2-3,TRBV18,CASSPPRREGQEDTQYF,TGTGCCAGCTCACCACCGCGGCGGGAGGGCCAGGAAGATACGCAGTATTTT
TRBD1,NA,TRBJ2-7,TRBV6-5,CASSADGDSREQYF,TGTGCCAGCAGTGCTGATGGGGACAGCCGTGAGCAGTACTTC